This TCR beta chain was captured in a study of neurological immune-mediated disorders. The V and J ends lost 5 bases and 6 bases respectively, with 17 bases between them. The CDR3 totals 15 residues. Germline V lookup: CDR1 MNHEY, CDR2 SVGEGT. TCRdb processed the 5' RACE reads anew with MiXCR; each CDR3 protein has one entry. The sample lists approximately 44,000 distinct CDR3 sequences; approximately 15% were seen once. This clonotype occurred many times. A read error is possible here, since a much larger clone lies one base away. The chain is built from TRBV6-2 or TRBV6-3 and TRBJ1-5; a weak D match, TRBD1 (6 bases). Sequencing was performed on CD4+ T cells from blood. This TCR was sampled from a woman aged 55 to 70 with HTLV-1-associated myelopathy (HAM/TSP). The DNA for the CDR3 is TGTGCCAGCAGTCGCCTAGGGGGGCTGGGTCAGCCCCAGCATTTT. Its translation is CASSRLGGLGQPQHF.